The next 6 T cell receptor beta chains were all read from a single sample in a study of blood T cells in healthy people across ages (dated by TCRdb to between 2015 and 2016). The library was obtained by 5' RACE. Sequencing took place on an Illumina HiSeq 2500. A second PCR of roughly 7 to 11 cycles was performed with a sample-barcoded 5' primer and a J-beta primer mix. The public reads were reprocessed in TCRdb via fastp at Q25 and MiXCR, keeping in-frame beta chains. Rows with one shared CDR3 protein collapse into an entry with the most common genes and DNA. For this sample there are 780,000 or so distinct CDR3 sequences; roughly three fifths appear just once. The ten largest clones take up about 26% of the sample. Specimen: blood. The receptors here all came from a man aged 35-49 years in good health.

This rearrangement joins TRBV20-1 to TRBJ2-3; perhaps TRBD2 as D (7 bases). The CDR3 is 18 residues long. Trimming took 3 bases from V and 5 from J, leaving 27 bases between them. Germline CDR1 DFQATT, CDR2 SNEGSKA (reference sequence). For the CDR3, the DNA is TGCAGTGCTAGCTCTATAGAGACCGGAGGGGGGGCGATAGATACGCAGTATTTT. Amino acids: CSASSIETGGGAIDTQYF.

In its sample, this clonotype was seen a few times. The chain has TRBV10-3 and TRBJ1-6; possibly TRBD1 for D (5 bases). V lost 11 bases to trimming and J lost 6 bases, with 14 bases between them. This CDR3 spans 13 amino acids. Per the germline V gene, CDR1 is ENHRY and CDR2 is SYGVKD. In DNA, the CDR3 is TGTGCCGCCCATGAGGGGAGTAATTCACCCCTCCACTTT. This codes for CAAHEGSNSPLHF.

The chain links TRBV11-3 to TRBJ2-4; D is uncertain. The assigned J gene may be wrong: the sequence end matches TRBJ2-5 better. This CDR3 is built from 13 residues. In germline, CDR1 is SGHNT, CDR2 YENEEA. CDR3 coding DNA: TGTGCCAGCAGCTTAGAATGGCGAGAGACCCAGTACTTC. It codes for CASSLEWRETQYF.

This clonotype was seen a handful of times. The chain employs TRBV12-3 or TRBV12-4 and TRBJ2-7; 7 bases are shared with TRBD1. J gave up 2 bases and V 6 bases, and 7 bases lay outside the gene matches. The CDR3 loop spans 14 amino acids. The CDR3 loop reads CASSPGTDAYEQYF. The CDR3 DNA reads TGTGCCAGCAGCCCCGGGACAGATGCCTACGAGCAGTACTTC.

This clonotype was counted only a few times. CDR3 loop: CSVEWAGRAKNIQYF. CDR3 DNA sequence: TGCAGCGTTGAGTGGGCGGGGAGAGCCAAAAACATTCAGTACTTC. The rearrangement joins TRBV29-1 to TRBJ2-4; possibly TRBD2 for D (6 bases). The ends were cut back, 3 bases at V and 0 bases at J, with 12 bases in the middle. Germline CDR1 and CDR2: SQVTM and ANQGSEA. The CDR3 has 15 amino acids.

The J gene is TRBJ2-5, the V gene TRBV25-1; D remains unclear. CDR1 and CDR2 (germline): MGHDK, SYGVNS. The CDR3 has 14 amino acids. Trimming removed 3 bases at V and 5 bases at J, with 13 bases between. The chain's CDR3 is CASSDLSGRETQYF. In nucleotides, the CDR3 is TGTGCCAGCAGTGACTTATCCGGTCGGGAGACCCAGTACTTC.